These 8 T cell receptor beta chains were sequenced from one sample in a study of cytomegalovirus exposure and HLA in healthy donors. PCR employed 60 Vbeta and 13 Jbeta primers. Method: immunoSEQ multiplex PCR; TCRdb's copy keeps in-frame clones and lacks some. The sample yields about 200,000 clones, approximately 80% seen once. The sequencing input was PBMCs. The source of these receptors is a boy younger than 10 in good health and CMV-seronegative.

The chain employs TRBV5-4 and TRBJ2-2, with a tentative D call TRBD2 (5 bases). The CDR3 totals 16 residues. Trimming took off 4 bases at V and 2 bases at J, with 15 bases between the two ends. Germline V gene data show CDR1 as SGHNT and CDR2 as YYREEE (reference sequence). Written as DNA, the CDR3 is TGTGCCAGCAGCCCCGGGCGGGCCAAAAACACCGGGGAGCTGTTTTTT. Encoded protein: CASSPGRAKNTGELFF. The full variable domain, completed using reference TRBV5-4 and TRBJ2-2, is ETGVTQSPTHLIKTRGQQVTLRCSSQSGHNTVSWYQQALGQGPQFIFQYYREEENGRGNFPPRFSGLQFPNYSSELNVNALELDDSALYLCASSPGRAKNTGELFFGEGSRLTVL.

The sample holds a few counts of this clone. At one end, the junction sequence differs from germline, possibly due to a read error. The chain links TRBV27 to TRBJ2-2; D may be TRBD2 (5 bases). The CDR3 is 13 amino acids. CDR1 and CDR2 from the germline V gene are MNHEY and SMNVEV (reference sequence). The CDR3, as DNA: TGTGCCAGCTTTAGCCGGGAACACCGGGGAGCTGTTTTT. This translates into CASFSREHRGAVF.

The chain combines TRBV5-1 with TRBJ2-5, with 7 positions matching TRBD1. The CDR3 extends over 14 amino acids. The germline V gene has CDR1 SGHRS and CDR2 YFSETQ. With V trimmed by 0 bases and J by 2 bases, 1 base remained unmatched. The CDR3 loop is CASSLGGQQETQYF. CDR3 DNA sequence: TGCGCCAGCAGCTTGGGGGGACAGCAAGAGACCCAGTACTTC.

V is TRBV2 and J is TRBJ2-1; TRBD2 is a possible D gene (5 bases). CDR3 length: 14 amino acids. The V gene lost 4 bases and the J gene lost 5 bases, with 12 bases spanning the gap. Germline V gene data show CDR1 as SNHLY and CDR2 as FYNNEI. CDR3 amino acids: CASSVGGYDNEQFF. CDR3 bases: TGTGCCAGCAGTGTGGGCGGGTACGACAATGAGCAGTTCTTC.

The gene calls are TRBV7-2 and TRBJ1-6; 7 bases are a match to TRBD1. Germline assignment: CDR1 SGHTA and CDR2 FQGNSA. The V gene end was trimmed by 1 base and the J gene end by 9 bases; junction bases not matched to a gene: 6. This CDR3 is built from 15 residues. This chain's CDR3 is CASSLDRGKGSPLHF. The DNA for the CDR3 is TGTGCCAGCAGCTTAGACAGGGGAAAGGGTTCACCCCTCCACTTT.

The V and J genes are TRBV4-3 and TRBJ1-2, with 10 bases matching TRBD1. CDR3 length equals 15 residues. Trimming took 3 bases from V and 7 from J; bases not matched to a gene: 8. Germline-derived CDR1 and CDR2 are LGHNA and YSLEER. This chain's CDR3 is CASSQSRDRGIGYTF. The CDR3 coding sequence is TGCGCCAGCAGCCAGAGCCGGGACAGGGGAATTGGCTACACCTTC.

The rearrangement uses TRBV4-3 and TRBJ1-2, with TRBD1 as a possible D gene (6 bases). This CDR3 comprises 16 residues. V was cut by 2 bases and J by 4 bases, with 17 bases left in between. Germline CDR1 and CDR2: LGHNA and YSLEER. DNA for the CDR3: TGCGCCAGCAGCCAAAGCCCACTCGACAGGCCCTATGGCTACACCTTC. This gives the protein CASSQSPLDRPYGYTF.

This chain links TRBV6-5 with TRBJ1-4, with 7 positions matching TRBD1. Germline CDR1 and CDR2: MNHEY and SVGAGI. This CDR3 region has 15 residues. After removal of 5 bases from V and 6 bases from J, the junction contained 9 bases not matched to a gene. CDR3 residues: CASSGLGQTYEKLFF. The DNA of the CDR3 is TGTGCCAGCAGTGGGCTGGGACAGACCTATGAAAAACTGTTTTTT.